This is a list of T cell receptor beta chains from one sample in a study of blood T cell repertoires in COVID-19. Libraries were prepared by immunoSEQ multiplex PCR; TCRdb keeps only in-frame clonotypes and omits some of them. The sample lists roughly 450,000 clones; less than 95% were seen once. Sequencing input: PBMCs or T cells enriched from blood (not recorded which). The receptor set was obtained from a man aged 18 to 29 who had recovered from COVID-19. Each CDR3 is given with its conserved first and last residue. D genes are given only for firm matches. Clone size, where shown, is once, few, many, or a class for clones that have expanded.

V gene: TRBV3-1/TRBV3-2
clone size: NA
D gene: NA
J gene: TRBJ1-3
CDR3 protein: CASSTPQVSGNTIYF
CDR3 DNA: TGTGCCAGCAGCACCCCCCAGGTTTCTGGAAACACCATATATTTT

V gene: TRBV6-5
clone size: NA
D gene: TRBD1
J gene: TRBJ1-2
CDR3 protein: CASSLGQGLHGYTF
CDR3 DNA: TGTGCCAGCAGCCTAGGACAGGGTCTCCATGGCTACACCTTC

V gene: TRBV15
clone size: NA
D gene: NA
J gene: TRBJ2-5
CDR3 protein: CATSRDVETQYF
CDR3 DNA: TGTGCCACCAGCAGAGACGTCGAGACCCAGTACTTC

V gene: TRBV7-3
clone size: NA
D gene: TRBD1
J gene: TRBJ1-4
CDR3 protein: CASSLTGTADEKLFF
CDR3 DNA: TGTGCCAGCAGCCTCACCGGGACAGCTGATGAAAAACTGTTTTTT

V gene: TRBV5-1
clone size: NA
D gene: TRBD1
J gene: TRBJ1-5
CDR3 protein: CASSYGQGDQPQHF
CDR3 DNA: TGCGCCAGCAGCTACGGACAGGGAGATCAGCCCCAGCATTTT

V gene: TRBV6-4
clone size: NA
D gene: NA
J gene: TRBJ2-2
CDR3 protein: CASRGKSVGELFF
CDR3 DNA: TGTGCCAGCCGAGGTAAGAGTGTCGGGGAGCTGTTTTTT

V gene: TRBV18
clone size: NA
D gene: TRBD2
J gene: TRBJ2-3
CDR3 protein: CASSGGLAGVSTDTQYF
CDR3 DNA: TGTGCCAGCTCAGGCGGACTAGCGGGAGTGAGCACAGATACGCAGTATTTT

V gene: TRBV2
clone size: once
D gene: NA
J gene: TRBJ1-5
CDR3 protein: CASSETVKHQPQHF
CDR3 DNA: TGTGCCAGCAGTGAGACAGTGAAACATCAGCCCCAGCATTTT

V gene: TRBV5-3
clone size: NA
D gene: NA
J gene: TRBJ1-4
CDR3 protein: CARSSGGNHNANEKLFF
CDR3 DNA: TGTGCCAGAAGCTCCGGAGGGAACCATAATGCTAATGAAAAACTGTTTTTT

V gene: TRBV3-1/TRBV3-2
clone size: NA
D gene: NA
J gene: TRBJ2-7
CDR3 protein: CASSPGHLYEQYF
CDR3 DNA: TGTGCCAGCAGCCCTGGACACCTATACGAGCAGTACTTC

V gene: TRBV7-2
clone size: NA
D gene: NA
J gene: TRBJ2-5
CDR3 protein: CASSPGKKVGGETQYF
CDR3 DNA: TGTGCCAGCAGCCCAGGCAAGAAGGTTGGAGGAGAGACCCAGTACTTC

V gene: TRBV5-6
clone size: NA
D gene: NA
J gene: TRBJ1-2
CDR3 protein: CASSVMPGRGNYGYTF
CDR3 DNA: TGTGCCAGCAGCGTCATGCCGGGACGGGGGAACTATGGCTACACCTTC

V gene: TRBV15
clone size: NA
D gene: TRBD2
J gene: TRBJ2-3
CDR3 protein: CASGEAGGLRGQYF
CDR3 DNA: TGTGCCTCGGGTGAAGCGGGAGGTCTCCGGGGGCAGTATTTT

V gene: TRBV15
clone size: NA
D gene: NA
J gene: TRBJ2-6
CDR3 protein: CATSRGTGKISGANVLTF
CDR3 DNA: TGTGCCACCAGCAGAGGAACAGGAAAGATCTCTGGGGCCAACGTCCTGACTTTC

V gene: TRBV11-2
clone size: NA
D gene: NA
J gene: TRBJ2-2
CDR3 protein: CASSVGGSGELFF
CDR3 DNA: TGTGCCAGCAGCGTTGGGGGGTCCGGGGAGCTGTTTTTT

V gene: TRBV19
clone size: NA
D gene: NA
J gene: TRBJ1-5
CDR3 protein: CASTPSSRGNQPQHF
CDR3 DNA: TGTGCCAGTACCCCGTCGTCGAGGGGCAATCAGCCCCAGCATTTT

V gene: TRBV10-1
clone size: few
D gene: NA
J gene: TRBJ1-1
CDR3 protein: CASSESSLAADTEAFF
CDR3 DNA: TGCGCCAGCAGTGAGTCGTCTTTGGCCGCGGACACTGAAGCTTTCTTT

V gene: TRBV11-2
clone size: NA
D gene: NA
J gene: TRBJ1-2
CDR3 protein: CASSLAAGVGYGYTF
CDR3 DNA: TGTGCCAGCAGCTTAGCGGCGGGGGTGGGCTATGGCTACACCTTC

V gene: TRBV10-1
clone size: NA
D gene: NA
J gene: TRBJ1-1
CDR3 protein: CASSERTVGLGTEAFF
CDR3 DNA: TGCGCCAGCAGTGAGCGGACAGTCGGGTTAGGAACTGAAGCTTTCTTT

V gene: TRBV7-6
clone size: NA
D gene: TRBD1
J gene: TRBJ2-5
CDR3 protein: CASSSPDRGLETQYF
CDR3 DNA: TGTGCCAGCAGCTCCCCGGACAGGGGGCTGGAGACCCAGTACTTC

V gene: TRBV5-1
clone size: NA
D gene: NA
J gene: TRBJ1-1
CDR3 protein: CASSLDAQPNTEAFF
CDR3 DNA: TGCGCCAGCAGCTTGGATGCACAGCCGAACACTGAAGCTTTCTTT

V gene: TRBV7-8
clone size: NA
D gene: NA
J gene: TRBJ1-5
CDR3 protein: CASSLKGINQPQHF
CDR3 DNA: TGTGCCAGCAGCTTAAAGGGGATCAATCAGCCCCAGCATTTT

V gene: TRBV21-1
clone size: NA
D gene: NA
J gene: TRBJ1-5
CDR3 protein: CASSKARDNQPQHF
CDR3 DNA: TGTGCCAGCAGCAAAGCGCGGGATAATCAGCCCCAGCATTTT

V gene: TRBV20-1
clone size: NA
D gene: TRBD1
J gene: TRBJ1-2
CDR3 protein: CSASIRGRDYGYTF
CDR3 DNA: TGCAGTGCTAGTATAAGGGGGCGCGACTATGGCTACACCTTC

V gene: TRBV5-1
clone size: once
D gene: NA
J gene: TRBJ2-1
CDR3 protein: CASSLSKGRGYPQFF
CDR3 DNA: TGCGCCAGCAGCTTGAGCAAGGGCAGGGGCTACCCGCAGTTCTTC

V gene: TRBV2
clone size: NA
D gene: TRBD1
J gene: TRBJ1-1
CDR3 protein: CASRGQGDTEAFF
CDR3 DNA: TGTGCCAGCAGGGGACAGGGGGACACTGAAGCTTTCTTT

V gene: TRBV3-1/TRBV3-2
clone size: few
D gene: TRBD1
J gene: TRBJ1-6
CDR3 protein: CASSQLTGTSSPLHF
CDR3 DNA: TGTGCCAGCAGCCAACTGACAGGGACTAGCTCACCCCTCCACTTT

V gene: TRBV5-1
clone size: NA
D gene: NA
J gene: TRBJ1-2
CDR3 protein: CASSLDAVSYGYTF
CDR3 DNA: TGCGCCAGCAGCTTGGATGCTGTCAGCTATGGCTACACCTTC

V gene: TRBV11-3
clone size: NA
D gene: TRBD1
J gene: TRBJ2-2
CDR3 protein: CASSAGQGSGELFF
CDR3 DNA: TGTGCCAGCAGCGCCGGACAGGGTAGCGGGGAGCTGTTTTTT

V gene: TRBV4-1
clone size: NA
D gene: NA
J gene: TRBJ1-3
CDR3 protein: CASSQDRGLGNTIYF
CDR3 DNA: TGCGCCAGCAGCCAAGACAGGGGTCTAGGAAACACCATATATTTT

V gene: TRBV28
clone size: NA
D gene: TRBD2
J gene: TRBJ2-7
CDR3 protein: CASSRLAGVSGEQYF
CDR3 DNA: TGTGCCAGCAGTCGACTAGCGGGAGTCTCCGGCGAGCAGTACTTC

V gene: TRBV5-1
clone size: NA
D gene: NA
J gene: TRBJ1-4
CDR3 protein: CASSPQGSREKLFF
CDR3 DNA: TGCGCCAGCAGCCCTCAGGGGTCACGGGAAAAACTGTTTTTT

V gene: TRBV7-9
clone size: NA
D gene: NA
J gene: TRBJ1-6
CDR3 protein: CASSPDGLGASPLHF
CDR3 DNA: TGTGCCAGCAGCCCAGACGGCCTGGGAGCTTCACCCCTCCACTTT

V gene: TRBV2
clone size: NA
D gene: NA
J gene: TRBJ1-5
CDR3 protein: CASSPRRRDSGNQPQHF
CDR3 DNA: TGTGCCAGCAGCCCGAGACGAAGGGACTCTGGGAATCAGCCCCAGCATTTT

V gene: TRBV16
clone size: NA
D gene: NA
J gene: TRBJ2-7
CDR3 protein: CASSQFRDYEQYF
CDR3 DNA: TGTGCCAGCAGCCAATTCCGGGATTACGAGCAGTACTTC

V gene: TRBV28
clone size: NA
D gene: TRBD2
J gene: TRBJ2-1
CDR3 protein: CASSLSRSLWEGRNEQFF
CDR3 DNA: TGTGCCAGCAGTTTATCCCGCTCTTTGTGGGAGGGCCGTAATGAGCAGTTCTTC

V gene: TRBV2
clone size: NA
D gene: NA
J gene: TRBJ1-4
CDR3 protein: CASSEARGRGNEKLFF
CDR3 DNA: TGTGCCAGCAGTGAAGCACGCGGCAGGGGCAATGAAAAACTGTTTTTT

V gene: TRBV5-1
clone size: NA
D gene: NA
J gene: TRBJ1-2
CDR3 protein: CASSLEQNYGYTF
CDR3 DNA: TGCGCCAGCAGCTTGGAACAGAACTATGGCTACACCTTC

V gene: TRBV7-9
clone size: NA
D gene: NA
J gene: TRBJ1-1
CDR3 protein: CASSLGGRGVAEAFF
CDR3 DNA: TGTGCCAGCAGCTTAGGAGGCAGGGGTGTCGCTGAAGCTTTCTTT

V gene: TRBV4-1
clone size: NA
D gene: NA
J gene: TRBJ1-6
CDR3 protein: CASSQGQVITYNSPLHF
CDR3 DNA: TGCGCCAGCAGCCAAGGACAGGTTATCACCTATAATTCACCCCTCCACTTT

V gene: TRBV11-2
clone size: NA
D gene: NA
J gene: TRBJ1-3
CDR3 protein: CASSRTNWGNTIYF
CDR3 DNA: TGTGCCAGCAGCCGAACAAATTGGGGAAACACCATATATTTT

V gene: TRBV19
clone size: NA
D gene: NA
J gene: TRBJ2-3
CDR3 protein: CATAGSPPADTQYF
CDR3 DNA: TGTGCCACCGCGGGGTCCCCCCCGGCAGATACGCAGTATTTT

V gene: TRBV28
clone size: NA
D gene: TRBD1
J gene: TRBJ2-2
CDR3 protein: CASSRPRGTGNTGELFF
CDR3 DNA: TGTGCCAGCAGCCGACCCCGGGGGACAGGGAACACCGGGGAGCTGTTTTTT

V gene: TRBV30
clone size: NA
D gene: NA
J gene: TRBJ1-5
CDR3 protein: CAWGTGYSQPQHF
CDR3 DNA: TGTGCCTGGGGAACAGGGTATAGTCAGCCCCAGCATTTT

V gene: TRBV5-6
clone size: NA
D gene: NA
J gene: TRBJ1-1
CDR3 protein: CASSLWAFPSPAFF
CDR3 DNA: TGTGCCAGCAGCTTGTGGGCCTTTCCCTCGCCTGCTTTCTTT

V gene: TRBV11-3
clone size: NA
D gene: NA
J gene: TRBJ1-6
CDR3 protein: CASSSTGNSPLHF
CDR3 DNA: TGTGCCAGCAGCTCTACAGGGAATTCACCCCTCCACTTT

V gene: TRBV6-1
clone size: NA
D gene: TRBD1
J gene: TRBJ1-1
CDR3 protein: CASSEPTGVPREAFF
CDR3 DNA: TGTGCCAGCAGTGAACCTACAGGGGTCCCGCGAGAAGCTTTCTTT

V gene: TRBV29-1
clone size: NA
D gene: NA
J gene: TRBJ1-1
CDR3 protein: CSVEDQGEGAFF
CDR3 DNA: TGCAGCGTTGAAGATCAAGGGGAGGGAGCTTTCTTT

V gene: TRBV7-9
clone size: NA
D gene: NA
J gene: TRBJ1-1
CDR3 protein: CASSLQGQNTEAFF
CDR3 DNA: TGTGCCAGCAGCTTACAGGGACAGAACACTGAAGCTTTCTTT

V gene: TRBV25-1
clone size: NA
D gene: TRBD2
J gene: TRBJ2-1
CDR3 protein: CASSGGTSGGNNEQFF
CDR3 DNA: TGTGCCAGCAGTGGGGGAACTAGCGGGGGGAACAATGAGCAGTTCTTC

V gene: TRBV11-2
clone size: NA
D gene: TRBD1
J gene: TRBJ2-7
CDR3 protein: CASSLGRDRRNEQYF
CDR3 DNA: TGTGCCAGCAGCTTAGGCCGGGACAGAAGGAACGAGCAGTACTTC

V gene: TRBV10-3
clone size: NA
D gene: TRBD1
J gene: TRBJ1-2
CDR3 protein: CAISDDRGRNYGYTF
CDR3 DNA: TGTGCCATCAGTGACGACAGGGGGCGAAACTATGGCTACACCTTC

V gene: TRBV28
clone size: NA
D gene: TRBD1
J gene: TRBJ2-5
CDR3 protein: CASSSLRDRGFQETQYF
CDR3 DNA: TGTGCCAGCAGTTCCTTAAGGGACAGGGGTTTTCAAGAGACCCAGTACTTC

V gene: TRBV7-9
clone size: NA
D gene: NA
J gene: TRBJ2-1
CDR3 protein: CASSVDGLYNEQFF
CDR3 DNA: TGTGCCAGCAGCGTCGACGGGTTATACAATGAGCAGTTCTTC

V gene: TRBV7-9
clone size: NA
D gene: TRBD2
J gene: TRBJ2-1
CDR3 protein: CASEGLAGRSSYNEQFF
CDR3 DNA: TGTGCCAGCGAAGGACTAGCGGGTAGGAGCTCCTACAATGAGCAGTTCTTC

V gene: TRBV29-1
clone size: NA
D gene: TRBD1
J gene: TRBJ1-5
CDR3 protein: CSVSPGTGNQPQHF
CDR3 DNA: TGCAGCGTTTCACCCGGGACAGGGAATCAGCCCCAGCATTTT

V gene: TRBV28
clone size: NA
D gene: NA
J gene: TRBJ1-2
CDR3 protein: CATTGQANYGYTF
CDR3 DNA: TGTGCCACGACAGGTCAAGCTAACTATGGCTACACCTTC